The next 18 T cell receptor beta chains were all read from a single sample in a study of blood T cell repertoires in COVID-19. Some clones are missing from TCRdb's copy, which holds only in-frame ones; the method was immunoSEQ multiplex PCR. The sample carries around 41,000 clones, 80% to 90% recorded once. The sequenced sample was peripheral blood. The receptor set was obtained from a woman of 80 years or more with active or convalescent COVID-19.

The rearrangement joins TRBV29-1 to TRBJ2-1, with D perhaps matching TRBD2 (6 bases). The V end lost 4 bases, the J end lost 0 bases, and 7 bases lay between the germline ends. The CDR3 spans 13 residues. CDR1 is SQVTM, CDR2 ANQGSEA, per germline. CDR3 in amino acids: CSVGGDSYNEQFF. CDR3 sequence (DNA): TGCAGCGTTGGGGGGGACTCCTACAATGAGCAGTTCTTC.

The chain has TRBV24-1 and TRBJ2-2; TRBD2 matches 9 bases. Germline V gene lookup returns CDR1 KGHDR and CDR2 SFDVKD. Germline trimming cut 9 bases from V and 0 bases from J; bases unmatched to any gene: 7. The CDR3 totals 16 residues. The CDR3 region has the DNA TGTGCCACCCGGGGTAGCGGGAGTGCGAACACCGGGGAGCTGTTTTTT. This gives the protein CATRGSGSANTGELFF.

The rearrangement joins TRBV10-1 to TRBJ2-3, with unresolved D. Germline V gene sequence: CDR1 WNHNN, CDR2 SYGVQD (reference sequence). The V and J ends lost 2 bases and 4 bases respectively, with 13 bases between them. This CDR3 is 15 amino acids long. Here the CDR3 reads CASSEESSFADTQYF. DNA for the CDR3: TGCGCCAGCAGTGAGGAGAGCTCTTTCGCAGATACGCAGTATTTT.

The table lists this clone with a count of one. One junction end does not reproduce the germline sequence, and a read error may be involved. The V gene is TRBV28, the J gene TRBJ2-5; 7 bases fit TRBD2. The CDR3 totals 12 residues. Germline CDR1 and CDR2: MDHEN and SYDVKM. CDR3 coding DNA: TGTGCCAGCAGCACAAGTCCTAGCGGTTGGGACTTC. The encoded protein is CASSTSPSGWDF.

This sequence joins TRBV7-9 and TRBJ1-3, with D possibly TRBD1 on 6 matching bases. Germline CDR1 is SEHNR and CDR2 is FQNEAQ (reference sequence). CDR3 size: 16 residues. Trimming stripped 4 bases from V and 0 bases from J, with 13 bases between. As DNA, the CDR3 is TGTGCCAGCAGCTCACCGGACAGTAGCTCTGGAAACACCATATATTTT. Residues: CASSSPDSSSGNTIYF.

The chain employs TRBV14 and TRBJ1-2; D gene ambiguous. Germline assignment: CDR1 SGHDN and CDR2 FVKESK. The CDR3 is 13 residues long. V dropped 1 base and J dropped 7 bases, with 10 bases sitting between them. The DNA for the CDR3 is TGTGCCAGCAGCCAAGGACGGGGTTCTGGCTACACCTTC. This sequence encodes CASSQGRGSGYTF.

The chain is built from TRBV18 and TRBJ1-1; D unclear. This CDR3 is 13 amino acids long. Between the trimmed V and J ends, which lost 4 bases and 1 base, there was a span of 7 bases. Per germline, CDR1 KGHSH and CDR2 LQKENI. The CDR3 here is CASSQTTNTEAFF. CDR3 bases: TGTGCCAGCTCACAAACAACGAACACTGAAGCTTTCTTT.

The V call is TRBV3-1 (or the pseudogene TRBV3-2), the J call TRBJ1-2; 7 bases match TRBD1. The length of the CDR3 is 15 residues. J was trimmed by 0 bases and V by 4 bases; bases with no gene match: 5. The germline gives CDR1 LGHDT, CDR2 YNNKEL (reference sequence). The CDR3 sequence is CASSPGTATNYGYTF. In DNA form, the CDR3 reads TGTGCCAGCAGCCCCGGGACAGCGACTAACTATGGCTACACCTTC.

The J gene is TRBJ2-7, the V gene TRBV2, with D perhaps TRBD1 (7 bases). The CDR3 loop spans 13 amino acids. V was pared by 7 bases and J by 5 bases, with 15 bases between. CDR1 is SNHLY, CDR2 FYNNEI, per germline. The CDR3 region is CASMRDSQNEQYF. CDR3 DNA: TGTGCCAGCATGCGGGACAGTCAGAACGAGCAGTACTTC.

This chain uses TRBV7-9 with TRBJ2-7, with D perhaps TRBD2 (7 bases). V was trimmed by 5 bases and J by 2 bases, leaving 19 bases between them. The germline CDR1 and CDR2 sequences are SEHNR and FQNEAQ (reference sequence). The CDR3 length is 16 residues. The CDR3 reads CASSGEDGGRTYEQYF. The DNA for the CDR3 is TGTGCCAGCAGCGGAGAAGACGGGGGGCGAACCTACGAGCAGTACTTC. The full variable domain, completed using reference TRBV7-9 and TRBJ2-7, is DTGVSQNPRHKITKRGQNVTFRCDPISEHNRLYWYRQTLGQGPEFLTYFQNEAQLEKSRLLSDRFSAERPKGSFSTLEIQRTEQGDSAMYLCASSGEDGGRTYEQYFGPGTRLTVT.

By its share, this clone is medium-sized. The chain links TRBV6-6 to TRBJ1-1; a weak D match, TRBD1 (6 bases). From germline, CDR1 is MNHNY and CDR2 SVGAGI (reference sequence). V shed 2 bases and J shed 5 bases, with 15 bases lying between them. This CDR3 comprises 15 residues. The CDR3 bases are TGTGCCAGCAGTTACGCTCAGGGGCTGGGTACTGAAGCTTTCTTT. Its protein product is CASSYAQGLGTEAFF.

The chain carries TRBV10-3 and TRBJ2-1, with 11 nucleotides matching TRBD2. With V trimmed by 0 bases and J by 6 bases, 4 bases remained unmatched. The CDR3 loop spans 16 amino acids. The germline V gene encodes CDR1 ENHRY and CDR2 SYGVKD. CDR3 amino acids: CAISESFTSGSNEQFF. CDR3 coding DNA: TGTGCCATCAGTGAGTCGTTTACTAGCGGGAGCAATGAGCAGTTCTTC.

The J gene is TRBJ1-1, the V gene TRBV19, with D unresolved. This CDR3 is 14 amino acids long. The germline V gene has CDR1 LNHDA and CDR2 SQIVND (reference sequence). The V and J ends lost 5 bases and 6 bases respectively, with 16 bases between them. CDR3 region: CASSVNQVYAEAFF. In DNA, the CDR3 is TGTGCCAGTAGTGTTAATCAGGTTTATGCTGAAGCTTTCTTT. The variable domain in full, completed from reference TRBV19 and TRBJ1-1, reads DGGITQSPKYLFRKEGQNVTLSCEQNLNHDAMYWYRQDPGQGLRLIYYSQIVNDFQKGDIAEGYSVSREKKESFPLTVTSAQKNPTAFYLCASSVNQVYAEAFFGQGTRLTVV.

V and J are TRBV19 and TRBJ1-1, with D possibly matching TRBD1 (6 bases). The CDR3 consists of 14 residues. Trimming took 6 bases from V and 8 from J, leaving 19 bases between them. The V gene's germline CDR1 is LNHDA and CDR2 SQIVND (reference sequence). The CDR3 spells CASRKGDPGVEAFF. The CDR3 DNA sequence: TGTGCCAGTAGAAAGGGGGACCCAGGGGTCGAAGCTTTCTTT.

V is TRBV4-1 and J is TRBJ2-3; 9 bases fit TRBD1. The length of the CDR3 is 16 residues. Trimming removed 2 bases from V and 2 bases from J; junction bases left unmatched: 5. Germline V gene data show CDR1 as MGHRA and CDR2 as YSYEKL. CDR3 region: CASSQSTGGFTDTQYF. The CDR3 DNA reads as TGCGCCAGCAGCCAATCGACAGGGGGTTTCACAGATACGCAGTATTTT.

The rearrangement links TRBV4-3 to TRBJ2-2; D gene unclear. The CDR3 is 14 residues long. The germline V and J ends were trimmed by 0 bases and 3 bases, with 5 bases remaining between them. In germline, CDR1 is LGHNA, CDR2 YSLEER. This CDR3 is CASSQERDTGELFF. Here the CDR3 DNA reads TGCGCCAGCAGCCAAGAGCGCGACACCGGGGAGCTGTTTTTT.

CDR3 bases: TGTGCCAGCAGCCGTAGTACAGGGGGCTACACTGAAGCTTTCTTT. Its protein is CASSRSTGGYTEAFF. V usage is TRBV9 and J usage is TRBJ1-1; TRBD1 matches at 9 bases. This CDR3 has 15 amino acids. Germline V CDR1 and CDR2: SGDLS, YYNGEE. V gave up 4 bases and J gave up 3 bases; unmatched junction bases: 7.

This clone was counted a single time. The CDR3 region is CASSDRPSGRRADTQYF. DNA for the CDR3: TGTGCCAGTAGTGATAGGCCCAGCGGGAGGCGGGCAGATACGCAGTATTTT. The chain couples TRBV19 to TRBJ2-3, with 9 bases identical to TRBD2. V shed 5 bases and J 4 bases; nucleotides not matched to a gene: 13. This CDR3 is 17 amino acids long. Germline V gives CDR1 LNHDA, CDR2 SQIVND (reference sequence).